This T cell receptor beta chain was observed in a study of blood T cells in healthy people across ages. Together with a sample-barcoded 5' primer, a J-beta primer mix was included in a second PCR lasting about 6 to 11 cycles. TCRdb recomputed calls from the 5' RACE reads with MiXCR, one row per CDR3 protein. The data contain some 700,000 distinct CDR3 sequences, approximately 43% of them singletons. A note on this clonotype: The target antigen is unknown.

The CDR3 has 14 amino acids. CDR1 and CDR2 from the germline V gene are SGDLS and YYNGEE. Germline trimming cut 4 bases from V and 8 bases from J; bases unmatched to any gene: 5. No fewer than 5.5 micrograms of total RNA were isolated from every sample. Findings and limits, study-wide: With naive T cell percentage, TCR beta diversity showed a strong correlation.

V is TRBV9 and J is TRBJ2-1; 11 positions match TRBD2. Sequenced sample: blood. The TCR sequence derives from a woman in her fifties or sixties in good health. Here the CDR3 reads CASSILLAGDEQFF. The DNA for the CDR3 is TGTGCCAGCAGCATATTACTAGCGGGAGATGAGCAGTTCTTC.